This T cell receptor beta chain was captured in a study of glioma-infiltrating T cells after dendritic cell vaccination. Study observations and caveats: The cohort had few patients with full blood and tumor sets.

V lost 4 bases to trimming and J lost 0 bases; unmatched junction nucleotides: 7. Germline V gives CDR1 SGHRS, CDR2 YFSETQ. This CDR3 comprises 15 residues. To note about this clone: The antigen is undetermined.

Primers: 60 V beta forward and 13 J beta reverse. Assay used: immunoSEQ multiplex PCR; TCRdb lists only in-frame clones, some missing. The repertoire holds about 110,000 clones, with 90% as singletons. Time point here: after dendritic cell vaccination, including at tumor progression/relapse. The sample was blood, taken after dendritic cell vaccination. V is TRBV5-1 and J is TRBJ2-7; 7 bases line up with TRBD1. This TCR derives from a human donor with glioblastoma. Here the CDR3 DNA reads TGCGCCAGCAGCCCGACGGACAGGCTCTCCTACGAGCAGTACTTC. Its translation is CASSPTDRLSYEQYF.